Listed here are 31 T cell receptor beta chains from one sample, sequenced in a study of immune evolution from preneoplasia to lung adenocarcinoma. The repertoire was sequenced with immunoSEQ multiplex PCR; TCRdb's copy has only in-frame clones and lacks some. This sample has 35,000 to 40,000 clones, with roughly 71% found just once. The sequencing input was FFPE invasive lung adenocarcinoma tissue. These receptors all stem from a person between 60 and 70 years old with lung adenocarcinoma.

The chain couples TRBV5-1 to TRBJ1-4; no clear D. Trimming removed 0 bases from V and 8 bases from J, with 8 bases in between. The length of the CDR3 is 13 residues. Germline V gives CDR1 SGHRS, CDR2 YFSETQ. The CDR3 protein is CASSLVAGEKLFF. For the CDR3, the DNA is TGCGCCAGCAGCTTGGTGGCAGGAGAAAAACTGTTTTTT.

This rearrangement joins TRBV6-5 to TRBJ2-3, with 9 bases fitting TRBD2. The germline V gene has CDR1 MNHEY and CDR2 SVGAGI. CDR3 length: 16 residues. Trimming cost V 0 bases and J 1 base; bases outside gene matches: 2. CDR3 in DNA: TGTGCCAGCAGTTACTCGAAGCGGGAGGGCACAGATACGCAGTATTTT. Protein sequence: CASSYSKREGTDTQYF.

This clone has just one count. V usage is TRBV5-1 and J usage is TRBJ1-4; TRBD1 agrees at 7 bases. CDR1 SGHRS and CDR2 YFSETQ come from the germline V gene. V shed 5 bases and J 2 bases; nucleotides not matched to a gene: 6. This CDR3 is 15 amino acids long. The CDR3 coding sequence is TGCGCCAGCAGGCGACAGGGAACGACTAATGAAAAACTGTTTTTT. Protein: CASRRQGTTNEKLFF.

This clone was counted a few times. V gene TRBV30 combines with J gene TRBJ2-7; D remains unclear. The CDR3 runs 14 residues. V dropped 1 base and J dropped 3 bases, with 13 bases sitting between them. Germline V gene data show CDR1 as GTSNPN and CDR2 as SVGIG (reference sequence). For the CDR3, the DNA is TGTGCCTGGAGTGGAAAGGCAGCAAGCTACGAGCAGTACTTC. It yields the protein CAWSGKAASYEQYF.

The genes are TRBV4-3 and TRBJ2-4; D remains unclear. Germline CDR1 and CDR2: LGHNA and YSLEER. This CDR3 spans 14 amino acids. Trimming left V 1 base short and J 1 base short, with 5 bases between. CDR3 sequence (DNA): TGCGCCAGCAGCCAAGGGTTGGCCAAAAACATTCAGTACTTC. This translates into CASSQGLAKNIQYF.

The CDR3 loop reads CASSAPGPVVMEQYF. CDR3 DNA sequence: TGTGCCAGCAGTGCCCCGGGACCGGTGGTGATGGAGCAGTACTTC. The chain recombines TRBV28 with TRBJ2-7; D is perhaps TRBD1 or TRBD2 (5 bases each). Trimming took 5 bases from V and 7 from J, leaving 21 bases between them. Per the germline V gene, CDR1 is MDHEN and CDR2 is SYDVKM. CDR3 size: 15 residues. Full variable domain (missing parts from reference TRBV28 and TRBJ2-7): DVKVTQSSRYLVKRTGEKVFLECVQDMDHENMFWYRQDPGLGLRLIYFSYDVKMKEKGDIPEGYSVSREKKERFSLILESASTNQTSMYLCASSAPGPVVMEQYFGPGTRLTVT.

DNA for the CDR3: TGTGCCAGCAGCTTACAGGAGGCGGGACAGACCGGGGAGCTGTTTTTT. It translates to CASSLQEAGQTGELFF. The rearrangement joins TRBV7-6 to TRBJ2-2; perhaps TRBD1 as D (7 bases). Trimming took 2 bases from V and 5 from J, leaving 15 bases between them. This CDR3 spans 16 amino acids. Per germline, CDR1 SGHVS and CDR2 FNYEAQ.

As DNA, the CDR3 is TGTGCCAGCAGTCCATATAGCGGGAGGAAGATTATGAATGAGCAGTTCTTC. This codes for CASSPYSGRKIMNEQFF. The chain employs TRBV28 and TRBJ2-1; TRBD2 aligns across 10 bases. The CDR3 has 17 residues. J gave up 7 bases and V 5 bases, and 14 bases lay outside the gene matches. Germline-derived CDR1 and CDR2 are MDHEN and SYDVKM.

The chain uses TRBV5-1 and TRBJ2-7; TRBD1 matches at 9 bases. CDR1 is SGHRS, CDR2 YFSETQ, per germline. V was pared by 0 bases and J by 1 base, with 2 bases of the junction left unmatched. The length of the CDR3 is 15 residues. The CDR3: CASSLGTGVSYEQYF. CDR3 in DNA: TGCGCCAGCAGCTTGGGGACAGGGGTATCCTACGAGCAGTACTTC.

The rearrangement uses TRBV7-9 and TRBJ1-3; D gene ambiguous. The V end was cut by 8 bases, the J end by 6 bases, with 8 bases between. The CDR3 extends over 11 amino acids. In germline, CDR1 is SEHNR, CDR2 FQNEAQ (reference sequence). The CDR3: CASGLKNTIYF. The CDR3 DNA is TGTGCCAGCGGCCTCAAAAACACCATATATTTT.

This clone came up once. The V gene is TRBV5-1, the J gene TRBJ2-1; 7 bases match TRBD2. Germline CDR1 reads SGHRS; CDR2 reads YFSETQ. The CDR3 extends over 15 amino acids. Trimming at V came to 3 bases and at J to 7 bases, leaving 10 bases not matched to a gene. The CDR3 DNA sequence: TGCGCCAGCAGCTCGTCCGGCGGGAGAAGGAATGAGCAGTTCTTC. It translates to CASSSSGGRRNEQFF.

The V and J genes are TRBV29-1 and TRBJ2-1; D possibly corresponds to TRBD2 (5 bases). The CDR3 has 13 residues. V shed 4 bases and J shed 5 bases, with 12 bases lying between them. CDR1 is SQVTM and CDR2 is ANQGSEA in the germline V gene. CDR3 nucleotide sequence: TGCAGCGTTGTGGTACGGCGGGACAATGAGCAGTTCTTC. Residues: CSVVVRRDNEQFF.

The rearrangement joins TRBV9 to TRBJ2-2; D possibly matches TRBD1 or TRBD2 (5 bases each). V lost 0 bases to trimming and J lost 10 bases, with 13 bases between them. CDR3 size: 14 residues. The germline V gene encodes CDR1 SGDLS and CDR2 YYNGEE. The CDR3 is CASSVAHSGTELFF. The CDR3, as DNA: TGTGCCAGCAGCGTAGCTCATTCGGGGACGGAGCTGTTTTTT. The variable domain in full, with the rest retrieved from reference TRBV9 and TRBJ2-2, is DSGVTQTPKHLITATGQRVTLRCSPRSGDLSVYWYQQSLDQGLQFLIQYYNGEERAKGNILERFSAQQFPDLHSELNLSSLELGDSALYFCASSVAHSGTELFFGEGSRLTVL.

This chain links TRBV4-1 with TRBJ2-7, with D possibly being TRBD2 (6 bases). The length of the CDR3 is 15 residues. V gave up 1 base and J gave up 0 bases, with 10 bases separating them. Per germline, CDR1 MGHRA and CDR2 YSYEKL. CDR3 in DNA: TGCGCCAGCAGCCAAGGGGAGGCCATCTCCTACGAGCAGTACTTC. It is translated as CASSQGEAISYEQYF.

The gene calls are TRBV5-1 and TRBJ2-7; TRBD1 might be the D (5 bases). V was clipped by 2 bases and J by 3 bases, with 6 bases between them. Looked up from germline, CDR1 is SGHRS and CDR2 is YFSETQ. CDR3 length: 12 amino acids. Here the CDR3 reads CASSFQGYEQYF. DNA for the CDR3: TGCGCCAGCAGCTTCCAGGGCTACGAGCAGTACTTC.

This clone came up a few times. The rearrangement uses TRBV6-1 and TRBJ1-2, with D possibly TRBD1 on 6 matching bases. Trimming shortened V by 1 base and J by 4 bases, and 10 bases separated the two germline ends. The CDR3 is 14 amino acids. The germline V gene has CDR1 MNHNS and CDR2 SASEGT. CDR3 amino acids: CASSEVGGIYGYTF. Written as DNA, the CDR3 is TGTGCCAGCAGTGAAGTAGGGGGTATCTATGGCTACACCTTC.

This rearrangement joins TRBV18 to TRBJ2-2; 7 nucleotides match TRBD1. Germline CDR1 is KGHSH and CDR2 is LQKENI. The CDR3 is 15 amino acids. Germline trimming cut 4 bases from V and 0 bases from J; bases unmatched to any gene: 2. The DNA for the CDR3 is TGTGCCAGCTCACAGGGGGCCCCGAACACCGGGGAGCTGTTTTTT. As protein: CASSQGAPNTGELFF.

The V call is TRBV10-3, the J call TRBJ1-3; 10 positions agree with TRBD1. CDR1 is ENHRY, CDR2 SYGVKD, per germline. J was trimmed by 3 bases and V by 0 bases; bases with no gene match: 11. The CDR3 is made up of 19 amino acids. CDR3 in amino acids: CAISESRGPGTGVGNTIYF. CDR3 nucleotide sequence: TGTGCCATCAGTGAGTCCCGCGGCCCCGGGACAGGGGTTGGAAACACCATATATTTT.

The sample holds a few counts of this clone. The gene calls are TRBV2 and TRBJ1-1; D gene uncertain. Trimming took 3 bases from V and 5 from J, leaving 13 bases between them. The V gene's germline CDR1 is SNHLY and CDR2 FYNNEI. There are 14 residues in the CDR3. The CDR3, as DNA: TGTGCCAGCAGTGAGTTTCAAGGAGAAACTGAAGCTTTCTTT. It specifies CASSEFQGETEAFF.

The gene calls are TRBV7-9 and TRBJ2-2; TRBD2 agrees at 7 bases. J gave up 1 base and V 5 bases, and 13 bases lay outside the gene matches. CDR1 SEHNR and CDR2 FQNEAQ come from the germline V gene (reference sequence). The CDR3 is made up of 18 amino acids. In DNA, the CDR3 is TGTGCCAGCAGCAAGAGAAACGCGGGGGACTTGAACACCGGGGAGCTGTTTTTT. Residues: CASSKRNAGDLNTGELFF.

The chain has TRBV10-3 and TRBJ1-2; TRBD1 aligns across 8 bases. V trimming: 0 bases; J trimming: 4 bases; junction bases outside the gene matches: 4. Germline V gene data show CDR1 as ENHRY and CDR2 as SYGVKD. This CDR3 is built from 15 residues. The chain's CDR3 is CAISESDRVGYGYTF. The CDR3 DNA reads TGTGCCATCAGTGAGTCGGACAGGGTCGGCTATGGCTACACCTTC.

This chain uses TRBV19 with TRBJ1-1; TRBD1 matches at 7 bases. From germline, CDR1 is LNHDA and CDR2 SQIVND (reference sequence). There are 12 residues in the CDR3. Losses at the gene ends were 6 bases for V and 7 bases for J; bases not matched to a gene: 5. CDR3 in DNA: TGTGCCAGTAGCCGGGACAGCGTTGAAGCTTTCTTT. This gives the protein CASSRDSVEAFF. The variable domain in full, completed from reference TRBV19 and TRBJ1-1, reads DGGITQSPKYLFRKEGQNVTLSCEQNLNHDAMYWYRQDPGQGLRLIYYSQIVNDFQKGDIAEGYSVSREKKESFPLTVTSAQKNPTAFYLCASSRDSVEAFFGQGTRLTVV.

This chain joins TRBV11-2 and TRBJ2-7, with D perhaps TRBD1 (5 bases). V lost 5 bases and J 0 bases, leaving 11 bases between the germline ends. Germline lookup yields CDR1 SGHAT and CDR2 FQNNGV. This CDR3 comprises 14 residues. CDR3 nucleotide sequence: TGTGCCAGCAGCCCTGACAGAAACTCCTACGAGCAGTACTTC. It translates to CASSPDRNSYEQYF.

The chain links TRBV5-6 to TRBJ2-5; tentative D call: TRBD1 (5 bases). Trimming stripped 0 bases from V and 1 base from J, with 10 bases between. Germline V gene data show CDR1 as SGHDT and CDR2 as YYEEEE. This CDR3 has 15 residues. As DNA, the CDR3 is TGTGCCAGCAGCTTGGCCGGCAGGGCCCAAGAGACCCAGTACTTC. Translation: CASSLAGRAQETQYF.

This clone was seen only once. The J gene is TRBJ1-1, the V gene TRBV28; 9 bases line up with TRBD1. V gave up 6 bases and J gave up 0 bases; unmatched junction bases: 5. Germline V gene lookup returns CDR1 MDHEN and CDR2 SYDVKM. CDR3 length: 15 amino acids. The chain's CDR3 is CASRQGARLNTEAFF. The CDR3 DNA reads as TGTGCCAGCAGACAGGGGGCCAGGTTGAACACTGAAGCTTTCTTT.

V and J are TRBV21-1 and TRBJ1-4; TRBD1 was called by the table and not checked on the DNA. TRBV21-1 is noted as a pseudogene. The CDR3 totals 14 residues. In DNA, the CDR3 is TGTGCCAGCAGCAAAACAGGGGGCAATGAAAAACTGTTTTTT. It specifies CASSKTGGNEKLFF.

The rearrangement uses TRBV10-3 and TRBJ1-3; the D is unclear. V lost 3 bases and J lost 0, with 15 bases in between. In germline, CDR1 is ENHRY, CDR2 SYGVKD. The CDR3 contains 17 residues. CDR3 in DNA: TGTGCCATCAGTGACCCTCACCGGGCCAGCTCTGGAAACACCATATATTTT. Amino acid sequence: CAISDPHRASSGNTIYF.

The CDR3 loop is CASSAIAGGYTDTQYF. Here the CDR3 DNA reads TGTGCCAGCAGCGCTATAGCGGGAGGGTACACAGATACGCAGTATTTT. The chain has TRBV9 and TRBJ2-3; TRBD2 agrees at 11 bases. The CDR3 is made up of 16 amino acids. The germline CDR1 and CDR2 sequences are SGDLS and YYNGEE. The J segment lost 2 bases and the V segment lost 3 bases, leaving 5 bases of the junction unmatched.

J is TRBJ1-1 and V is TRBV28; D uncertain. V was shortened by 6 bases and J by 7 bases, with 12 bases between the two germline ends. The CDR3 runs to 12 residues. Germline V gives CDR1 MDHEN, CDR2 SYDVKM. The CDR3 loop reads CASSMIEVEAFF. The CDR3 region has the DNA TGTGCCAGCAGCATGATCGAGGTTGAAGCTTTCTTT.

The chain has TRBV29-1 and TRBJ2-3, with a possible D match to TRBD1 (6 bases). V shed 1 base and J shed 5 bases, with 13 bases lying between them. The germline CDR1 and CDR2 sequences are SQVTM and ANQGSEA. The CDR3 extends over 14 amino acids. The CDR3 sequence: CSVEVGAQGDTQYF. Here the CDR3 DNA reads TGCAGCGTTGAAGTGGGGGCGCAGGGAGATACGCAGTATTTT.

This sequence joins TRBV9 and TRBJ2-2; 8 nucleotides match TRBD1. The CDR3 sequence is 16 residues long. J lost 1 base, V lost 3 bases, and 5 bases had no gene match. Germline V gene lookup returns CDR1 SGDLS and CDR2 YYNGEE. In nucleotides, the CDR3 is TGTGCCAGCAGCGCTCTAGGGACAGGGAACACCGGGGAGCTGTTTTTT. Residues: CASSALGTGNTGELFF.